The 21 T cell receptor beta chains listed next were all sequenced from one sample in a study of blood T cell repertoires in COVID-19. Libraries were prepared by immunoSEQ multiplex PCR; TCRdb keeps only in-frame clonotypes and omits some of them. The sample includes 150,000 to 200,000 clones, roughly 79% seen only once; the top ten take 20% to 25%. Material for sequencing was peripheral blood. The receptors here all came from a woman of 80 years or more with acute or convalescent COVID-19.

The chain has TRBV5-1 and TRBJ1-2; D remains ambiguous. Trimming took off 4 bases at V and 8 bases at J, with 18 bases between the two ends. The germline V gene encodes CDR1 SGHRS and CDR2 YFSETQ. The CDR3 is made up of 14 amino acids. The CDR3 spells CASSPGPSEGGYTF. CDR3 nucleotides: TGCGCCAGCAGCCCCGGGCCAAGTGAGGGAGGCTACACCTTC.

The table lists this clone with a count of one. One end of the junction is discordant with germline, which a read error may explain. The chain employs TRBV7-2 and TRBJ2-7; TRBD2 is a possible D gene (6 bases). This CDR3 comprises 13 residues. Germline CDR1 reads SGHTA; CDR2 reads FQGNSA. Here the CDR3 DNA reads TGTGCCAGCAGCCTAGCCGGGAGTCGCGAGCAGTACTTC. Its translation: CASSLAGSREQYF.

Points on this clone: Compared with germline, one end of the junction differs, possibly owing to a read error. V is TRBV7-9 and J is TRBJ1-2, with D possibly TRBD1 on 5 matching bases. The CDR3 extends over 14 amino acids. CDR1 and CDR2 from the germline V gene are SEHNR and FQNEAQ (reference sequence). CDR3 sequence: CASTLSQDNYGYTF. CDR3 nucleotide sequence: TGTGCCAGCACCTTATCACAGGACAACTATGGCTACACCTTC.

The V call is TRBV28, the J call TRBJ2-1; D is unresolved. Trimming left V 3 bases short and J 15 bases short, with 12 bases between. The CDR3 consists of 11 residues. Germline V CDR1 and CDR2: MDHEN, SYDVKM. CDR3 in DNA: TGTGCCAGCAGTTTGCGAGTGCCTCTGTTCTTC. This gives the protein CASSLRVPLFF. Using reference TRBV28 and TRBJ2-1 for the parts outside the CDR3, the full variable domain is DVKVTQSSRYLVKRTGEKVFLECVQDMDHENMFWYRQDPGLGLRLIYFSYDVKMKEKGDIPEGYSVSREKKERFSLILESASTNQTSMYLCASSLRVPLFFGPGTRLTVL.

The chain couples TRBV6-5 to TRBJ2-1; unclear D gene. The CDR3 has 11 residues. Germline values: CDR1 MNHEY, CDR2 SVGAGI. Trimming pared 5 bases from V and 16 bases from J, leaving 15 bases between. The CDR3 DNA reads as TGTGCCAGCAGTCCCCGGGTCTTCATCTTCTTC. It is translated as CASSPRVFIFF.

The V and J genes are TRBV4-3 and TRBJ1-1; TRBD1 matches at 7 bases. Germline CDR1 reads LGHNA; CDR2 reads YSLEER. With V trimmed by 1 base and J by 4 bases, 3 bases remained unmatched. The CDR3 spans 14 residues. CDR3: CASSQGGTVTEAFF. CDR3 nucleotides: TGCGCCAGCAGCCAAGGCGGGACAGTCACTGAAGCTTTCTTT.

The CDR3 DNA reads as TGCGCCAGCAGCTCCCCAGGGGACCGCCAAGAGACCCAGTACTTC. Its protein is CASSSPGDRQETQYF. The chain employs TRBV5-1 and TRBJ2-5; TRBD1 might be the D (6 bases). V gave up 3 bases and J gave up 1 base, with 13 bases separating them. CDR1 is SGHRS, CDR2 YFSETQ, per germline. The CDR3 has 15 residues.

The rearrangement joins TRBV6-2 or TRBV6-3 to TRBJ1-2; D unresolved. This CDR3 has 15 residues. CDR1 is MNHEY, CDR2 SVGEGT, per germline. V gave up 2 bases and J gave up 0 bases, with 10 bases separating them. The CDR3 sequence: CASSYPGSSNYGYTF. In nucleotides, the CDR3 is TGTGCCAGCAGTTACCCCGGGTCCTCTAACTATGGCTACACCTTC.

The rearrangement links TRBV2 to TRBJ2-5; 8 nucleotides match TRBD1. The CDR3 sequence is 15 residues long. The germline V gene has CDR1 SNHLY and CDR2 FYNNEI. V lost 3 bases to trimming and J lost 5 bases; unmatched junction nucleotides: 8. CDR3 loop: CASSESLTGGETQYF. The CDR3 coding sequence is TGTGCCAGCAGTGAGAGCCTTACAGGGGGGGAGACCCAGTACTTC.

The gene calls are TRBV29-1 and TRBJ2-3; D may be TRBD1 (6 bases). Trimming took off 5 bases at V and 5 bases at J, with 8 bases between the two ends. In germline, CDR1 is SQVTM, CDR2 ANQGSEA. The CDR3 runs to 11 residues. The CDR3 bases are TGCAGCGTTCCCAGGGGAGATACGCAGTATTTT. It yields the protein CSVPRGDTQYF.

This clone turned up a few times. J is TRBJ1-5 and V is TRBV21-1; the tabulated D call, TRBD1, remains unverified against the DNA. TRBV21-1 is assigned pseudogene status. The CDR3 runs to 15 residues. As DNA, the CDR3 is TGTGCCAGCAGACCCGGGACAGGGTACAATCAGCCCCAGCATTTT. It translates to CASRPGTGYNQPQHF.

This rearrangement joins TRBV7-2 to TRBJ1-2; D not resolved. The germline CDR1 and CDR2 sequences are SGHTA and FQGNSA. This CDR3 has 16 residues. With 0 bases removed from V and 2 bases from J, the gap between germline ends came to 13 bases. CDR3 residues: CASSLAAVVGNYGYTF. CDR3 DNA sequence: TGTGCCAGCAGCTTAGCAGCGGTCGTGGGCAACTATGGCTACACCTTC. Supplemented by reference TRBV7-2 and TRBJ1-2, the full variable domain reads GAGVSQSPSNKVTEKGKDVELRCDPISGHTALYWYRQSLGQGLEFLIYFQGNSAPDKSGLPSDRFSAERTGGSVSTLTIQRTQQEDSAVYLCASSLAAVVGNYGYTFGSGTRLTVV.

This clone was recorded once. This chain's CDR3 is CASHSGGGEKLFF. The DNA of the CDR3 is TGTGCCAGCCATAGCGGGGGAGGTGAAAAACTGTTTTTT. V is TRBV2 and J is TRBJ1-4, with D possibly matching TRBD1 (5 bases). CDR3 length: 13 amino acids. The V and J ends lost 8 bases and 7 bases respectively, with 14 bases between them. The germline V gene encodes CDR1 SNHLY and CDR2 FYNNEI. Variable domain in full (rest from reference TRBV2 and TRBJ1-4): EPEVTQTPSHQVTQMGQEVILRCVPISNHLYFYWYRQILGQKVEFLVSFYNNEISEKSEIFDDQFSVERPDGSNFTLKIRSTKLEDSAMYFCASHSGGGEKLFFGSGTQLSVL.

The CDR3 reads CAIREARGRGSPLHF. In DNA form, the CDR3 reads TGTGCCATCAGGGAGGCCAGGGGGCGCGGTTCACCCCTCCACTTT. The V and J genes are TRBV10-3 and TRBJ1-6; TRBD1 agrees at 8 bases. The ends lost 6 bases at V and 9 bases at J; junction bases unmatched: 10. The CDR3 spans 15 residues. Germline CDR1 and CDR2: ENHRY and SYGVKD.

The V gene is TRBV12-1, the J gene TRBJ2-3; TRBD2, the table's D call, was not compared with the DNA. TRBV12-1 is tagged as a pseudogene. This CDR3 contains 17 residues. CDR3 loop: CASSFEGLTPTGDTQYF. The CDR3 coding sequence is TGTGCCAGCAGCTTTGAGGGACTCACGCCCACGGGTGATACGCAGTATTTT.

This rearrangement joins TRBV12-3 or TRBV12-4 to TRBJ1-2; the D is unclear. The CDR3 spans 13 residues. V lost 2 bases, J lost 4 bases, and 8 bases lay in between. CDR3 region: CASSLFGSYGYTF. The CDR3, as DNA: TGTGCCAGCAGTTTATTCGGGTCCTATGGCTACACCTTC.

The chain couples TRBV19 to TRBJ1-2; 9 bases fit TRBD1. The CDR3 is 14 amino acids. After removal of 4 bases from V and 7 bases from J, the junction contained 7 bases not matched to a gene. Per the germline V gene, CDR1 is LNHDA and CDR2 is SQIVND (reference sequence). The CDR3 coding sequence is TGTGCCAGTAGTACTTCCGGGACAGGGCTTGGCTACACCTTC. Protein: CASSTSGTGLGYTF.

J is TRBJ1-2 and V is TRBV10-2; 7 bases are shared with TRBD1. The V gene's germline CDR1 is WSHSY and CDR2 SAAADI. V dropped 8 bases and J dropped 4; count of bases not matched to a gene: 7. CDR3 length: 13 amino acids. The CDR3 DNA sequence: TGCGCCAGCTCACGACAGGGAGGCTATGGCTACACCTTC. Translation gives CASSRQGGYGYTF.

This clone occurred a few times. The chain has TRBV30 and TRBJ2-7; 11 bases are shared with TRBD2. V gave up 5 bases and J gave up 3 bases; unmatched junction bases: 3. Germline CDR1 and CDR2: GTSNPN and SVGIG (reference sequence). The CDR3 contains 13 residues. Here the CDR3 DNA reads TGTGCCTGGGGGGGGACTAGCGGCTACGAGCAGTACTTC. This translates into CAWGGTSGYEQYF.

The V and J genes are TRBV29-1 and TRBJ2-7, with D unclear. V was clipped by 5 bases and J by 7 bases, with 12 bases between them. Per the germline V gene, CDR1 is SQVTM and CDR2 is ANQGSEA. The CDR3 runs to 11 residues. The CDR3 is CSVRHRDEQYF. Written as DNA, the CDR3 is TGCAGCGTTCGACACCGAGATGAGCAGTACTTC.

This clone was seen a handful of times. V gene TRBV6-5 combines with J gene TRBJ1-3; D ambiguous. Germline V CDR1 and CDR2: MNHEY, SVGAGI. The length of the CDR3 is 15 residues. V was cut by 10 bases and J by 2 bases, with 18 bases left in between. CDR3 region: CATKPSAGTGNTIYF. The CDR3 DNA sequence: TGTGCCACCAAACCCTCGGCGGGGACTGGAAACACCATATATTTT.